The text below deals with one TCR beta chain. Assay used: immunoSEQ multiplex PCR; TCRdb lists only in-frame clones, some missing. The sample lists some 200,000 clones, 85% to 90% seen once, with 10% to 11% in the top ten. This record comes from a study of blood T cell repertoires in COVID-19. Looking at the study overall: Italy, Spain and the United States were the sources of the convalescent and acute COVID-19 samples.

This CDR3 has 11 residues. Germline V CDR1 and CDR2: SGHTA, FQGNSA. V lost 5 bases and J lost 15; bases outside the gene matches: 4. The sample taken for sequencing was peripheral blood. This receptor was identified in a woman aged 55-70 years with COVID-19, enrolled during active disease. The chain carries TRBV7-2 and TRBJ2-1, with TRBD1 matching 10 bases. CDR3 bases: TGTGCCAGCAGCGCGGGACAGGGGCTGTTCTTC. The encoded protein is CASSAGQGLFF.